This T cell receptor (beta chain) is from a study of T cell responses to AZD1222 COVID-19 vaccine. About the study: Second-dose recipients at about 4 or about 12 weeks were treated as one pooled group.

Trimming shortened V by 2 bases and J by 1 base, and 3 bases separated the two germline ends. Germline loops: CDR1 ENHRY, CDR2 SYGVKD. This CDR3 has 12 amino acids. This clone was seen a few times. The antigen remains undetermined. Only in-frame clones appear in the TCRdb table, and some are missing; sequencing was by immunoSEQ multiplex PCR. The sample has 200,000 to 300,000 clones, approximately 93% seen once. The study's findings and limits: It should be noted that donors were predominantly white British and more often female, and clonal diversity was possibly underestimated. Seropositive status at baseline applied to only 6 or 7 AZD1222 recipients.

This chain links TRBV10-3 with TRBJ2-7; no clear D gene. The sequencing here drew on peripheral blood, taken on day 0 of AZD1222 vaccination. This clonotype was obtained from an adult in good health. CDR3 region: CAISERSYEQYF. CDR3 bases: TGTGCCATCAGTGAGCGGTCCTACGAGCAGTACTTC.